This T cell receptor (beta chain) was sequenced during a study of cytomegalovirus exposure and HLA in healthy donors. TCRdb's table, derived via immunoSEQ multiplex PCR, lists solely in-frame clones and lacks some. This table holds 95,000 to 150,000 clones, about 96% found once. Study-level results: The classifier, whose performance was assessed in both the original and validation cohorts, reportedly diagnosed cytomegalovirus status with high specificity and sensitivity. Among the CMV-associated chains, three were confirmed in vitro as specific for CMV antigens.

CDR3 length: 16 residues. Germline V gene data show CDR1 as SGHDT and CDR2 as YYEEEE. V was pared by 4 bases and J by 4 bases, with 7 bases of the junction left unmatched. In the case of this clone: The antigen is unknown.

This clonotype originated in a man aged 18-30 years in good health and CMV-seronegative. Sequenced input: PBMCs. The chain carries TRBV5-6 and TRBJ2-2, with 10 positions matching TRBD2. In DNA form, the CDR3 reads TGTGCCAGCAGCCCGGCCCCTAGCGGGAGCACCGGGGAGCTGTTTTTT. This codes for CASSPAPSGSTGELFF.